Below are 10 T cell receptor beta chains sequenced from a single sample in a study of identical twins (TCRdb year 2016). The method behind the library was 5' RACE. The reads were generated on an Illumina HiSeq 2000. Using fastp at Q25 and MiXCR, TCRdb reprocessed the public reads and kept productive beta chains. Each CDR3 protein appears once, grouped with its most common genes and DNA. The sample table contains fewer than 250,000 distinct CDR3 sequences; only one count was recorded for 7.5% of them. In total, the top ten clones hold 5.4% of the sample. In addition, the sample was reused for a study of yellow fever vaccine responses in identical twins.

Source material: CD8+ T cells sorted from blood. Every receptor here comes from a woman under 30 in good health.

At least ten counts were recorded for this clonotype. The rearrangement uses TRBV4-1 and TRBJ1-1; D may be TRBD1 (5 bases). Germline CDR1 and CDR2: MGHRA and YSYEKL. The CDR3 totals 15 residues. Trimming stripped 0 bases from V and 1 base from J, with 9 bases between. The CDR3 bases are TGCGCCAGCAGCCAAGATCGGCAGGGGAACACTGAAGCTTTCTTT. Translation: CASSQDRQGNTEAFF.

The CDR3, as DNA: TGCGCCAGCAGCCCCGACTGGAATGAGCAGTTCTTC. Translation: CASSPDWNEQFF. The genes are TRBV5-1 and TRBJ2-1; no clear D. The CDR3 is 12 amino acids. The germline CDR1 and CDR2 sequences are SGHRS and YFSETQ. V lost 4 bases and J lost 7, with 9 bases in between.

In its sample, this clonotype was seen once. The J gene is TRBJ2-7, the V gene TRBV2, with TRBD1 matching over 9 bases. The CDR3 has 12 amino acids. From germline, CDR1 is SNHLY and CDR2 FYNNEI. Trimming removed 9 bases from V and 7 bases from J; junction bases left unmatched: 7. CDR3 bases: TGTGCCAGGGGACAGGGCCTAATGGAGCAGTACTTC. The encoded protein is CARGQGLMEQYF.

Turning to this clonotype: The junction departs from germline at one end; a sequencing error may be responsible. The chain uses TRBV7-9 and TRBJ2-3, with D hard to call. CDR1 is SEHNR, CDR2 FQNEAQ, per germline (reference sequence). The CDR3 spans 12 residues. The CDR3 spells CASSLLPDAQYF. As DNA, the CDR3 is TGCGCCAGCAGCCTACTACCCGATGCGCAGTATTTT. Based on the CDR3 plus reference TRBV7-9 and TRBJ2-3, the full variable domain is DTGVSQNPRHKITKRGQNVTFRCDPISEHNRLYWYRQTLGQGPEFLTYFQNEAQLEKSRLLSDRFSAERPKGSFSTLEIQRTEQGDSAMYLCASSLLPDAQYFGPGTRLTVL.

This clonotype came up many times. This chain uses TRBV6-1 with TRBJ1-1; TRBD1 aligns across 7 bases. Germline V gene data show CDR1 as MNHNS and CDR2 as SASEGT. Losses at the gene ends were 6 bases for V and 1 base for J; bases not matched to a gene: 8. This CDR3 has 15 residues. The CDR3 bases are TGTGCCAGCAGCAACCACAGGGGCGCGAACACTGAAGCTTTCTTT. Translation: CASSNHRGANTEAFF.

The J gene is TRBJ2-7, the V gene TRBV6-5, with D perhaps matching TRBD2 (5 bases). The germline V and J ends were trimmed by 7 bases and 3 bases, with 10 bases remaining between them. This CDR3 contains 12 residues. Germline V CDR1 and CDR2: MNHEY, SVGAGI. The CDR3 is CASNLDCYEQYV. The DNA of the CDR3 is TGTGCCAGCAACCTGGACTGCTACGAGCAGTACGTC.

This clonotype was detected only a few times. The chain recombines TRBV5-1 with TRBJ2-1; D uncertain. Germline values: CDR1 SGHRS, CDR2 YFSETQ. Trimming removed 0 bases at V and 8 bases at J, with 6 bases between. This CDR3 spans 12 amino acids. CDR3 loop: CASSLALDEQFF. CDR3 DNA: TGCGCCAGCAGCTTGGCCCTAGATGAGCAGTTCTTC.

The chain joins TRBV27 to TRBJ1-3; no clear D gene. The V end lost 7 bases, the J end lost 0 bases, and 13 bases lay between the germline ends. This CDR3 contains 15 residues. From germline, CDR1 is MNHEY and CDR2 SMNVEV (reference sequence). The CDR3 is CASKLDGDSGNTIYF. CDR3 DNA sequence: TGTGCCAGCAAATTAGACGGAGACTCTGGAAACACCATATATTTT.

This clonotype was seen many times. The rearrangement links TRBV28 to TRBJ2-1; D gene ambiguous. The CDR3 is 15 amino acids. Germline-derived CDR1 and CDR2 are MDHEN and SYDVKM. V lost 2 bases to trimming and J lost 1 base, with 9 bases between them. DNA of the CDR3: TGTGCCAGCAGTTTAACCGACCTATCCTACAATGAGCAGTTCTTC. Translated, it gives CASSLTDLSYNEQFF.

The rearrangement uses TRBV5-1 and TRBJ2-5; the D gene is possibly TRBD1 (6 bases). The germline CDR1 and CDR2 sequences are SGHRS and YFSETQ. This CDR3 has 15 amino acids. V shed 4 bases and J shed 1 base, with 14 bases lying between them. The CDR3 reads CASSPWGRAQETQYF. CDR3 nucleotide sequence: TGCGCCAGCAGCCCCTGGGGGCGCGCCCAAGAGACCCAGTACTTC.